This is a list of T cell receptor beta chains from one sample in a study of shared clonotypes between healthy human individuals. The method was immunoSEQ multiplex PCR; TCRdb's version includes in-frame clones alone and lacks a portion of them. Here the sample spans about 820,000 clones, about 92% being singletons. The sample was naive CD8+ T cells sorted from blood. The receptors here all came from a man in his thirties or forties in good health. CDR3s include the opening cysteine and the closing phenylalanine or tryptophan. A D gene is named only where the DNA matches it firmly. The size entry is marked missing in some rows and otherwise reads once, few, many or a size class.

>TRBV9|NA|TRBJ2-1|TRBD2
CASSVSGLAFSSYNEQFF
TGTGCCAGCAGCGTAAGTGGACTAGCGTTTAGCTCCTACAATGAGCAGTTCTTC
>TRBV6-6|NA|TRBJ2-7|NA
CASRPGDRGYEQYF
TGTGCCAGCAGACCGGGGGATCGGGGATACGAGCAGTACTTC
>TRBV13|NA|TRBJ2-1|TRBD2
CASSLAGLALNEQFF
TGTGCCAGCAGCTTAGCTGGACTAGCGCTAAATGAGCAGTTCTTC
>TRBV10-1|NA|TRBJ2-7|NA
CASSRDGKLYEQYF
TGCGCCAGCTCCCGGGACGGAAAACTCTACGAGCAGTACTTC
>TRBV7-9|few|TRBJ2-7|NA
CASSGGNRYEQYF
TGTGCCAGCAGCGGGGGGAATCGGTACGAGCAGTACTTC
>TRBV7-9|NA|TRBJ2-3|TRBD1
CASSLAPGTGPSTDTQYF
TGTGCCAGCAGCTTAGCTCCCGGGACAGGGCCTAGCACAGATACGCAGTATTTT
>TRBV27|NA|TRBJ2-5|NA
CASSFLGVETQYF
TGTGCCAGCAGTTTCCTCGGCGTAGAGACCCAGTACTTC
>TRBV5-1|NA|TRBJ1-2|NA
CASSLVSGDGYTF
TGCGCCAGCAGCTTGGTCAGTGGCGATGGCTACACCTTC
>TRBV7-9|once|TRBJ2-7|NA
CASSARGGSYEQYF
TGTGCCAGCAGCGCCAGGGGAGGGTCCTACGAGCAGTACTTC
>TRBV21-1|NA|TRBJ1-5|NA
CASSKARSGGMRYQPQHF
TGTGCCAGCAGCAAAGCTCGGTCGGGGGGGATGCGTTATCAGCCCCAGCATTTT
>TRBV2|NA|TRBJ2-5|NA
CASSDGAGETQYF
TGTGCCAGCAGTGACGGGGCTGGGGAGACCCAGTACTTC
>TRBV7-9|NA|TRBJ1-1|NA
CASERMSTEAFF
TGTGCCAGCGAGAGGATGAGCACTGAAGCTTTCTTT
>TRBV28|NA|TRBJ2-7|TRBD2
CASSLIAGRGEQYF
TGTGCCAGCAGTTTAATAGCGGGAAGGGGCGAGCAGTACTTC
>TRBV28|NA|TRBJ1-4|NA
CASTDPGMDNEKLFF
TGTGCCAGTACCGATCCGGGGATGGATAATGAAAAACTGTTTTTT
>TRBV5-6|NA|TRBJ2-7|NA
CASSLGPEAYEQYF
TGTGCCAGCAGCTTGGGTCCAGAAGCCTACGAGCAGTACTTC
>TRBV5-4|NA|TRBJ2-5|TRBD2
CASSPTSGRTQETQYF
TGTGCCAGCAGCCCGACTAGCGGGAGAACACAAGAGACCCAGTACTTC
>TRBV13|NA|TRBJ2-7|TRBD2
CASRLAGVDEQYF
TGTGCCAGCAGATTAGCGGGAGTGGATGAGCAGTACTTC
>TRBV4-2|NA|TRBJ2-5|TRBD2
CASSQGMTGGPWKTQYF
TGTGCCAGCAGCCAAGGGATGACGGGAGGGCCTTGGAAGACCCAGTACTTC
>TRBV29-1|NA|TRBJ2-3|TRBD2
CSATEGLLTDTQYF
TGCAGCGCCACGGAGGGACTACTCACAGATACGCAGTATTTT
>TRBV19|NA|TRBJ1-5|TRBD1
CASSIDRDRPYQPQHF
TGTGCCAGTAGTATAGATAGGGACAGGCCCTATCAGCCCCAGCATTTT
>TRBV6-5|NA|TRBJ2-7|NA
CASSFTGSSYEQYF
TGTGCCAGCAGTTTTACGGGTAGCTCCTACGAGCAGTACTTC
>TRBV27|NA|TRBJ2-3|NA
CASSSGNVRDLYF
TGTGCCAGCAGTTCCGGGAACGTCAGAGATCTGTATTTT
>TRBV6-5|once|TRBJ2-1|NA
CASSPLSGGNEQFF
TGTGCCAGCAGTCCCCTATCCGGGGGCAATGAGCAGTTCTTC
>TRBV28|NA|TRBJ2-1|NA
CASSLTRAYNEQFF
TGTGCCAGCAGTTTAACGCGGGCCTACAATGAGCAGTTCTTC
>TRBV27|NA|TRBJ2-2|NA
CASSLLRDFRAGELFF
TGTGCCAGCAGTTTACTCCGTGACTTTCGCGCCGGGGAGCTGTTTTTT
>TRBV27|NA|TRBJ2-7|NA
CASRQGYEQYF
TGTGCCAGCAGGCAGGGGTACGAGCAGTACTTC